These T cell receptor beta chains were read from a single sample in a study of tumor-infiltrating lymphocytes in primary liver carcinoma. MiXCR was run by TCRdb on the multiplex PCR reads, yielding one entry per CDR3 protein. The sample has 100,000 to 150,000 distinct CDR3 sequences, around two thirds seen once. The sample comprised liver tumor tissue from sampling region 1. These receptors were obtained from a woman aged 60-75 years with primary liver carcinoma and hepatitis B virus infection. The CDR3 runs from the conserved cysteine through the conserved F or W. D genes are given only for firm matches. The size field is filled for only some rows; it gives once, few, many or a size class.

d_gene: NA; abundance: NA; v_gene: TRBV11-2; j_gene: TRBJ2-7; CDR3nt: TGTGCCAGCAGCTTCGGGACGGGCGGAACCTACGAGGAGTACTTC; CDR3aa: CASSFGTGGTYEEYF
d_gene: TRBD1; abundance: few; v_gene: TRBV10-3; j_gene: TRBJ1-5; CDR3nt: TGTGCCATCAGGGACAGGGCGGAGGGTGCGCCCCAGCATTTT; CDR3aa: CAIRDRAEGAPQHF
d_gene: TRBD1; abundance: NA; v_gene: TRBV5-6; j_gene: TRBJ2-5; CDR3nt: TGTGCCAGCAGCCGCGAGGGACAGGGGATGGAGACCCAGTACTTC; CDR3aa: CASSREGQGMETQYF
d_gene: TRBD1; abundance: NA; v_gene: TRBV28; j_gene: TRBJ2-3; CDR3nt: TGTGCCAGCGTTTCCCGGGACAGGGCCACAGATACGCAGTATTTT; CDR3aa: CASVSRDRATDTQYF
d_gene: TRBD1; abundance: many; v_gene: TRBV29-1; j_gene: TRBJ2-2; CDR3nt: TGCAGCGCCAGACAGGGAAGATACACCGGGGAGCTGTTTTTT; CDR3aa: CSARQGRYTGELFF
d_gene: NA; abundance: NA; v_gene: TRBV2; j_gene: TRBJ2-2; CDR3nt: TGTGCCAACAGTGACGAGCAGGGGAATGCCGGGAAGCTGTTTTTT; CDR3aa: CANSDEQGNAGKLFF
d_gene: NA; abundance: NA; v_gene: TRBV11-2; j_gene: TRBJ2-1; CDR3nt: TGTGCCAGCAGCCCCGACTACTTAAACCTCAATGAGCAGTTCTTC; CDR3aa: CASSPDYLNLNEQFF
d_gene: NA; abundance: large; v_gene: TRBV11-3; j_gene: TRBJ2-3; CDR3nt: TGTGCCAGCAGCTTAAGGACAACCACAGATACGCAGTATTTT; CDR3aa: CASSLRTTTDTQYF
d_gene: NA; abundance: many; v_gene: TRBV5-1; j_gene: TRBJ2-3; CDR3nt: TGCGCCAGCAGCTTGGCCACTAGTTTGACAGATACGCAGTATTTT; CDR3aa: CASSLATSLTDTQYF
d_gene: NA; abundance: once; v_gene: TRBV6-1; j_gene: TRBJ2-5; CDR3nt: TGTGACACCCTCGCACGGCACCAAGAGACCCAGTACTTC; CDR3aa: CDTLARHQETQYF
d_gene: TRBD2; abundance: NA; v_gene: TRBV11-2; j_gene: TRBJ2-5; CDR3nt: TGTGCCAACAGCCCGGGGGGGGGAGGGTACGATCAGTACTTC; CDR3aa: CANSPGGGGYDQYF
d_gene: NA; abundance: NA; v_gene: TRBV29-1; j_gene: TRBJ2-2; CDR3nt: TGCAGCTTTCGGACAAGGGAGACCGGGGAGCTGTTTTTT; CDR3aa: CSFRTRETGELFF
d_gene: NA; abundance: NA; v_gene: TRBV29-1; j_gene: TRBJ2-7; CDR3nt: TGCAGCGTTGAACAGGCTCCAGGCGAGCAGTACTTC; CDR3aa: CSVEQAPGEQYF
d_gene: TRBD2; abundance: NA; v_gene: TRBV11-3; j_gene: TRBJ2-1; CDR3nt: TGTGCCAGCTTCTTAGAGACTAGCGGGCTGAATGAGCAGTTCTTC; CDR3aa: CASFLETSGLNEQFF
d_gene: TRBD2; abundance: NA; v_gene: TRBV12-3/TRBV12-4; j_gene: TRBJ2-1; CDR3nt: TGTGCTAGCAGAGACGAGCGGGAGACCCCCAATGAACAGTTCTTC; CDR3aa: CASRDERETPNEQFF
d_gene: TRBD1; abundance: NA; v_gene: TRBV28; j_gene: TRBJ1-2; CDR3nt: TGTGCCAGTTTAAATTCTCCGGGACAGGGTAAAGGCTACACCTTC; CDR3aa: CASLNSPGQGKGYTF
d_gene: TRBD2; abundance: NA; v_gene: TRBV12-3/TRBV12-4; j_gene: TRBJ2-5; CDR3nt: TGTGCCAGCACTAAGGGGGAGACTAGCGGGAGGGCCTGGGAGACCCAGTACTTC; CDR3aa: CASTKGETSGRAWETQYF
d_gene: NA; abundance: few; v_gene: TRBV19; j_gene: TRBJ2-3; CDR3nt: TGTGCCAGTAGAGGGCAAGCATCCGGTCCAGATACGCAGTATTTT; CDR3aa: CASRGQASGPDTQYF
d_gene: NA; abundance: NA; v_gene: TRBV28; j_gene: TRBJ2-7; CDR3nt: TGTGCCAGCAGTTACTCGGGATTGGACGAGCAGTACTTC; CDR3aa: CASSYSGLDEQYF
d_gene: TRBD2; abundance: many; v_gene: TRBV10-1; j_gene: TRBJ2-1; CDR3nt: TGCGCCAGCAGTGAGTCGACTAGCGGGTACAATGAGCAGTTCTTC; CDR3aa: CASSESTSGYNEQFF
d_gene: TRBD1; abundance: few; v_gene: TRBV28; j_gene: TRBJ1-2; CDR3nt: TGTGCCAGCAGTTTACCAGGGGGTACAAAGGGCTACACCTTC; CDR3aa: CASSLPGGTKGYTF
d_gene: NA; abundance: NA; v_gene: TRBV7-8; j_gene: TRBJ1-5; CDR3nt: TGTGCCAGCAGCTCCCTGATTGGGAAGAGCAATCAGCCCCAGCATTTT; CDR3aa: CASSSLIGKSNQPQHF
d_gene: TRBD1; abundance: NA; v_gene: TRBV28; j_gene: TRBJ1-1; CDR3nt: TGTGCCAGCAGTCCCCACCTAGACAGGGGGAACACTGAAGCTTTCTTT; CDR3aa: CASSPHLDRGNTEAFF
d_gene: NA; abundance: NA; v_gene: TRBV7-9; j_gene: TRBJ2-5; CDR3nt: TGTGCCAGCACCTTGGGACAAGGGGAGACCCAGTACTTC; CDR3aa: CASTLGQGETQYF
d_gene: NA; abundance: NA; v_gene: TRBV6-5; j_gene: TRBJ1-1; CDR3nt: TGTGCCACCAGTTCAGGGAACACTGAAGCTTTCTTC; CDR3aa: CATSSGNTEAFF